Presented here are 12 T cell receptor beta chains from one specimen sequenced in a study of cytotoxic CD8 clonotypes in ibrutinib-treated CLL. The data were produced by immunoSEQ multiplex PCR, yet TCRdb's version contains in-frame clones alone and is incomplete. The repertoire has 160,000 or so clones, roughly 90% of them found once; the top ten carry 3% to 3.5%. Sequences were derived from PBMCs, sampled at disease progression, from a patient treated with ibrutinib. Receptors originate from a human donor with chronic lymphocytic leukemia.

The rearrangement uses TRBV7-6 and TRBJ2-5; 8 bases align to TRBD2. Germline CDR1 and CDR2: SGHVS and FNYEAQ. V lost 3 bases, J lost 4 bases, and 13 bases stayed unmatched. The CDR3 is 17 residues long. CDR3 bases: TGTGCCAGCAGCTTCCGGGTGGTAGCGGGAATTGGAGAGACCCAGTACTTC. It yields the protein CASSFRVVAGIGETQYF.

The chain uses TRBV18 and TRBJ2-5; possible D gene TRBD2, 6 bases. The J call may be incorrect, as the DNA end agrees better with TRBJ2-7. CDR3 size: 16 residues. The germline V gene has CDR1 KGHSH and CDR2 LQKENI. Here the CDR3 reads CASSPDRNGRYYEQYF. The CDR3 coding sequence is TGTGCCAGCTCACCAGATCGGAACGGGAGATACTACGAGCAGTACTTC.

CDR3 protein: CASSLSQGGLSTDTQYF. The CDR3, as DNA: TGTGCCAGCAGCTTATCCCAGGGGGGCCTGAGCACAGATACGCAGTATTTT. This chain links TRBV7-9 with TRBJ2-3; a possible D gene is TRBD1 (7 bases). This CDR3 is built from 17 residues. Germline V gives CDR1 SEHNR, CDR2 FQNEAQ (reference sequence). V was trimmed by 2 bases and J by 0 bases, leaving 15 bases between them.

The rearrangement links TRBV19 to TRBJ1-5, with a tentative D call TRBD1 (5 bases). V lost 5 bases and J 1 base, leaving 9 bases between the germline ends. Germline CDR1 is LNHDA and CDR2 is SQIVND (reference sequence). The CDR3 runs to 14 residues. CDR3 residues: CASSPDSSNQPQHF. CDR3 coding DNA: TGTGCCAGTAGTCCCGACAGCAGCAATCAGCCCCAGCATTTT.

The rearrangement joins TRBV9 to TRBJ2-7; no firm D call. The CDR3 contains 15 residues. CDR1 is SGDLS and CDR2 is YYNGEE in the germline V gene. The V and J ends lost 4 bases and 3 bases respectively, with 17 bases between them. CDR3 protein: CASSPDGRTDYEQYF. CDR3 coding DNA: TGTGCCAGCAGCCCCGACGGTCGCACAGACTACGAGCAGTACTTC.

The chain combines TRBV28 with TRBJ2-1; perhaps D is TRBD1 or TRBD2 (5 bases each). V was shortened by 3 bases and J by 3 bases, with 18 bases between the two germline ends. This CDR3 comprises 17 residues. Per germline, CDR1 MDHEN and CDR2 SYDVKM. This CDR3 reads CASSLTGVGRDYNEQFF. The CDR3 DNA follows: TGTGCCAGCAGTTTGACCGGGGTGGGACGGGACTACAATGAGCAGTTCTTC.

The chain recombines TRBV7-2 with TRBJ2-1; D remains unclear. Germline V gene lookup returns CDR1 SGHTA and CDR2 FQGNSA. The CDR3 runs to 14 residues. The V gene lost 1 base and the J gene lost 12 bases, with 16 bases spanning the gap. In nucleotides, the CDR3 is TGTGCCAGCAGCTTAGACCACGGGTCGGAACCGCAGTTCTTC. Amino acids: CASSLDHGSEPQFF.

The chain combines TRBV7-2 with TRBJ2-6, with TRBD1 identical over 12 bases. The CDR3 length is 18 residues. CDR1 is SGHTA and CDR2 is FQGNSA in the germline V gene. Germline trimming cut 5 bases from V and 0 bases from J; bases unmatched to any gene: 5. CDR3 residues: CASSLGQGAISGANVLTF. For the CDR3, the DNA is TGTGCCAGCAGCCTGGGACAGGGGGCGATCTCTGGGGCCAACGTCCTGACTTTC.

The chain is built from TRBV6-5 and TRBJ1-5; 9 bases match TRBD1. There are 15 residues in the CDR3. Germline V CDR1 and CDR2: MNHEY, SVGAGI. Germline trimming cut 5 bases from V and 4 bases from J; bases unmatched to any gene: 6. CDR3 protein: CASSRDRDPNQPQHF. The CDR3 DNA is TGTGCCAGCAGTCGGGACAGGGACCCAAATCAGCCCCAGCATTTT.

The gene calls are TRBV19 and TRBJ1-5; 7 nucleotides match TRBD1. Per germline, CDR1 LNHDA and CDR2 SQIVND (reference sequence). After removal of 6 bases from V and 6 bases from J, the junction contained 8 bases not matched to a gene. The CDR3 extends over 14 amino acids. The CDR3 is CASSQQGFGQPQHF. CDR3 sequence (DNA): TGTGCCAGTAGCCAACAGGGGTTCGGTCAGCCCCAGCATTTT.

The genes are TRBV28 and TRBJ1-2; no reliable D call. The V and J ends lost 3 bases and 8 bases respectively, with 7 bases between them. The germline CDR1 and CDR2 sequences are MDHEN and SYDVKM. This CDR3 comprises 11 residues. In nucleotides, the CDR3 is TGTGCCAGCAGTTTCGGTCACGGCTACACCTTC. Translating it yields CASSFGHGYTF.

This clone appeared a single time. The rearrangement uses TRBV6-1 and TRBJ2-7; the match to TRBD2 covers 10 bases. Unmatched junction bases numbered 7, after V lost 2 bases and J lost 6 bases. This CDR3 has 15 residues. Looked up from germline, CDR1 is MNHNS and CDR2 is SASEGT. CDR3 protein: CASSEIGLAVGEQYF. CDR3 DNA sequence: TGTGCCAGCAGTGAAATCGGACTAGCGGTAGGCGAGCAGTACTTC.